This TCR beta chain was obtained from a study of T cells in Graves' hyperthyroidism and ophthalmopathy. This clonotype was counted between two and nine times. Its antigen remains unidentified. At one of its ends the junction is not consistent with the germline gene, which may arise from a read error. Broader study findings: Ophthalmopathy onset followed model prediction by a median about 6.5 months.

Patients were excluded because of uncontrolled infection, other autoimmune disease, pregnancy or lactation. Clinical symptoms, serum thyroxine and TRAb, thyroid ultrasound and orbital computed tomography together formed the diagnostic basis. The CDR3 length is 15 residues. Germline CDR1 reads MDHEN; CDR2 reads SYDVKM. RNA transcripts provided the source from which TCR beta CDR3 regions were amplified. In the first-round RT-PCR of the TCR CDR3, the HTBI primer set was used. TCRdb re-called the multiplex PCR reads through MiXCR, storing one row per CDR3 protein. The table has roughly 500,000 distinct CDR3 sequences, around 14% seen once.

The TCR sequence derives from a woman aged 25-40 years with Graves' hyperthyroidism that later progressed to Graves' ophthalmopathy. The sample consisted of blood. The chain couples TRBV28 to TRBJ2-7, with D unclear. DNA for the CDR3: TGTGCCAGCAGTGGGCCGGGCACACGGCCCTACGGGCAGTACTTC. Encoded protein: CASSGPGTRPYGQYF.